This TCR beta chain derives from a study of blood T cell repertoires in COVID-19. Study context: PBMCs, B-cell-depleted T cells, or T cells were the source of the cDNA or gDNA that made up the material.

Sequencing was performed with immunoSEQ multiplex PCR; in TCRdb, only in-frame clones are kept and a portion is missing. The sample holds 380,000 or so clones, approximately 89% seen once. This CDR3 has 12 residues. CDR1 and CDR2 (germline): LGHDT, YNNKEL (reference sequence). The V end was cut by 6 bases, the J end by 7 bases, with 12 bases between. The rearrangement joins TRBV3-1 (or the pseudogene TRBV3-2) to TRBJ2-5, with a weak D call TRBD2 (6 bases). Sequenced sample: PBMCs or T cells enriched from blood (not recorded which). The sequence came from a man aged 25 to 40 who had recovered from COVID-19. The CDR3 spells CASSGTEGTQYF. The CDR3 DNA is TGTGCCAGCAGTGGAACGGAGGGGACCCAGTACTTC.